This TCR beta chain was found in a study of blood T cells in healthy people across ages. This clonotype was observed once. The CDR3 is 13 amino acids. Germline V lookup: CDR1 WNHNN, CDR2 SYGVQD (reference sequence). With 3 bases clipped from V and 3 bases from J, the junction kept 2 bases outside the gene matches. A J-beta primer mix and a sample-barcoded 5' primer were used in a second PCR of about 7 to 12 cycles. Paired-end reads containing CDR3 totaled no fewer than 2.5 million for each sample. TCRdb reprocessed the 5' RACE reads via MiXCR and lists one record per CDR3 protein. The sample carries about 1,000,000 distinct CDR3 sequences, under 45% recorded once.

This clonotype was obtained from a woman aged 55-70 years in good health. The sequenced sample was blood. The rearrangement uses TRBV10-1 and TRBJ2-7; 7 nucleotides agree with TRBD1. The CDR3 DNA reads TGCGCCAGCAGTGAAAACAGGGGCTACGAGCAGTACTTC. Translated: CASSENRGYEQYF.